The text below deals with one T cell receptor beta chain. The antigen is unknown. These data originate in a study of Ad26.COV2.S vaccination and SARS-CoV-2 variants. Findings and caveats of the study: Vaccinees displayed broader spike-specific TCR repertoires than placebo recipients. Reported post-vaccination CD8+ and CD4+ T cell responses to spike showed substantial breadth. It is possible that the TCR breadth and depth analyses underestimated the total T cell responses.

V lost 6 bases and J lost 0; bases outside the gene matches: 8. Per the germline V gene, CDR1 is MNHEY and CDR2 is SMNVEV (reference sequence). This CDR3 contains 16 residues. Sequencing used immunoSEQ multiplex PCR; TCRdb keeps in-frame clones, though not all of them. In the table there are nearly 95,000 clones, approximately 82% of which are singletons. Sequencing used peripheral blood, obtained after recovery from COVID-19. The sequence came from a human donor who had recovered from COVID-19. The chain is built from TRBV27 and TRBJ1-3, with 7 nucleotides matching TRBD1. The chain's CDR3 is CASRPRTGHSGNTIYF. As DNA, the CDR3 is TGTGCCAGCAGACCCCGGACAGGCCACTCTGGAAACACCATATATTTT.